Sequencing of this T cell receptor beta chain was carried out in a study of T cell repertoires in cytomegalovirus infection. Study details: CMV epitopes in the study were HLA-C-restricted (recently identified) and HLA-B-restricted (well studied). CMV infection together with matching HLA type was indicated by public TCR beta signatures.

Study results and caveats: HLA-C-restricted TCR beta clonotypes specific for CMV led the ex vivo response.

This CDR3 region has 17 residues. Germline values: CDR1 SGHAT, CDR2 FQNNGV. With V trimmed by 5 bases and J by 0 bases, 11 bases remained unmatched. TCRdb re-analysed the reads in MiXCR, keeping a single row per CDR3 protein. In the table there are about 700,000 distinct CDR3 sequences, around 30% of which are singletons. Note on this clonotype: As yet, its antigen is unknown.

The chain employs TRBV11-2 and TRBJ1-2; 8 positions match TRBD1. Here the sequenced sample was cultured PBMCs, taken from culture after CMV antigen stimulation. This sequence was found in a human donor in good health (CMV status not recorded). Some clones in this sample may be carry-over from other donors' samples. CDR3 sequence (DNA): TGTGCCAGCAGCCGAGGAAGGGGGACAGGAGCTAACTATGGCTACACCTTC. Translating gives CASSRGRGTGANYGYTF.